These T cell receptor beta chains were read from a single sample in a study of cytomegalovirus exposure and HLA in healthy donors. TCRdb's table, derived via immunoSEQ multiplex PCR, lists solely in-frame clones and lacks some. The sample lists about 85,000 clones, around 80% seen once, with about 32% in the top ten. Sequences were obtained from PBMCs. Source of these receptors: a man in his fifties in good health and CMV-seropositive. The CDR3 runs from the conserved cysteine through the conserved F or W. The D gene is left open where the match is weak. Rows may omit the clone size; those that give it use once, few, many or a size class.

TRBJ2-7 | TRBV30 | NA | NA | TGTGCCTGGGGTAGCGGTTACGAGCAGTACTTC | CAWGSGYEQYF
TRBJ2-7 | TRBV5-8 | NA | NA | TGTGCCAGCAGCCCCCCAGGGATTTACGGCGGCGAGCAGTACTTC | CASSPPGIYGGEQYF
TRBJ2-7 | TRBV29-1 | NA | few | TGCAGCGTTGAAGATCGTGGAGGGGGCCGGGAGCAGTACTTC | CSVEDRGGGREQYF
TRBJ1-3 | TRBV27 | NA | NA | TGTGCCAGCAGTTTATCGGGCTGGGGGCGTGGAAACACCATATATTTT | CASSLSGWGRGNTIYF
TRBJ2-5 | TRBV7-9 | TRBD1 | NA | TGTTCCAGCAGCCTCTCGAGGGACAGGGGGGAGACCCAGTACTTC | CSSSLSRDRGETQYF
TRBJ2-1 | TRBV9 | NA | once | TGTGCCAGCAGCGTGGATCTGGCAGGCCTTTACAATGAGCAGTTCTTC | CASSVDLAGLYNEQFF
TRBJ1-2 | TRBV5-4 | NA | NA | TGTGCCAGCAGCCAGACAGAGGCCTATGGCTACACCTTC | CASSQTEAYGYTF
TRBJ2-1 | TRBV7-6 | TRBD2 | NA | TGTGCCAGCAGCTCGCCCTTAGCGGGAGCTGACAATGAGCAGTTCTTC | CASSSPLAGADNEQFF
TRBJ1-3 | TRBV6-5 | NA | NA | TGTGCCAGCAGTTACAAGGGGTCAGAAAACACCATATATTTT | CASSYKGSENTIYF
TRBJ1-1 | TRBV18 | TRBD1 | NA | TGTGCCAGCTCACCAATACAGGGGGTCCTAAACACTGAAGCTTTCTTT | CASSPIQGVLNTEAFF
TRBJ1-5 | TRBV30 | NA | NA | TGTGCCTGGAGTGTGGATTCCGGAGTTCAGCCCCAGCATTTT | CAWSVDSGVQPQHF
TRBJ2-3 | TRBV10-3 | NA | once | TGTGCCATCTCTTCGGGAGACACAGATACGCAGTATTTT | CAISSGDTDTQYF
TRBJ2-7 | TRBV7-2 | NA | NA | TGTGCCAGCAGCTTAGCGGCGGCGCGTTCCTACGAGCAGTACTTC | CASSLAAARSYEQYF
TRBJ2-2 | TRBV4-1 | NA | NA | TGCGCCAGCAGCCAAGATCGGCTAGAGGGTACCGGGGAGCTGTTTTTT | CASSQDRLEGTGELFF
TRBJ2-1 | TRBV5-1 | NA | NA | TGCGCCAGCAGCCAGGGGACCGGAATCTCCTACAATGAGCAGTTCTTC | CASSQGTGISYNEQFF
TRBJ1-1 | TRBV6-1 | TRBD1 | NA | TGTGCCAGCCAACAGGGGGGATCGGACACTGAAGCTTTCTTT | CASQQGGSDTEAFF
TRBJ1-3 | TRBV7-9 | NA | NA | TGTGCCAGCAGCTTTGGAAGTGCGGCCGGAAACACCATATATTTT | CASSFGSAAGNTIYF
TRBJ2-1 | TRBV7-3 | NA | NA | TGTGCCAGCAGCCCGACTGACTACAATGAGCAGTTCTTC | CASSPTDYNEQFF
TRBJ2-7 | TRBV11-2 | TRBD1 | NA | TGTGCCAGCAGCTCCATACAGGGGGTTCTGGAGCGGGACGAGCAGTACTTC | CASSSIQGVLERDEQYF
TRBJ2-1 | TRBV5-1 | TRBD2 | NA | TGCGCCAGCAGCTTGGGTCTAGCGGTCGGCGAGCAGTTCTTC | CASSLGLAVGEQFF
TRBJ2-1 | TRBV25-1 | NA | NA | TGTGCCAGCAGTGATCACAGTGTTTATGAGCAGTTCTTC | CASSDHSVYEQFF
TRBJ2-7 | TRBV7-9 | NA | once | TGTGCCAGCAGGGAGGCGGGATACTACGAGCAGTACTTC | CASREAGYYEQYF
TRBJ1-4 | TRBV5-6 | TRBD1 | NA | TGTGCCAGCAGCACAGGGGGGGAAAAACTGTTTTTT | CASSTGGEKLFF
TRBJ2-2 | TRBV10-3 | TRBD2 | NA | TGTGCCATCAGTGAGTCGCTAGCGGGAGGCCCCGAGTACGCCGGGGAGCTGTTTTTT | CAISESLAGGPEYAGELFF
TRBJ2-2 | TRBV10-3 | TRBD2 | NA | TGTGCCATCAGTGGAACCCCAGCGGGAGGGATAGAGGCCGGGGAGCTGTTTTTT | CAISGTPAGGIEAGELFF
TRBJ2-1 | TRBV5-4 | NA | NA | TGTGCCAGCAGCTTTGGTTCCCTGGGGCTTTTGAATGAGCAGTTCTTC | CASSFGSLGLLNEQFF
TRBJ2-3 | TRBV12-5 | TRBD1 | NA | TGTGCTAGTGGTTTTGGTCGCCGAGGACAGGACTTCGCAGATACGCAGTATTTT | CASGFGRRGQDFADTQYF
TRBJ2-7 | TRBV5-1 | NA | NA | TGCGCCAGCAGCTTGTTAGGAGGGGAACGTAGCGAGCAGTACTTC | CASSLLGGERSEQYF
TRBJ2-7 | TRBV6-1 | TRBD1 | NA | TGTGCCAGCAGTGTCAACGACAGGGGGCTAAACGAGCAGTACTTC | CASSVNDRGLNEQYF
TRBJ1-2 | TRBV5-4 | NA | NA | TGTGCCAGCAGCTTATCGTCAGGGGTATATGGCTACACCTTC | CASSLSSGVYGYTF
TRBJ2-7 | TRBV5-1 | NA | NA | TGCGCCAGCAGCTTGGTCCGTGGTACAGGGAGATTCTACGAGCAGTACTTC | CASSLVRGTGRFYEQYF
TRBJ2-2 | TRBV30 | TRBD1 | few | TGTGCCTGGAGTTCACAGGGGGTCCGGACCGGGGAGCTGTTTTTT | CAWSSQGVRTGELFF
TRBJ1-1 | TRBV19 | TRBD1 | NA | TGTGCCAGTACCCCCGGGACAGTGAACACTGAAGCTTTCTTT | CASTPGTVNTEAFF
TRBJ1-2 | TRBV5-4 | TRBD1 | NA | TGTGCCACCCAACCCGGACAGGCCGATAACTATGGCTACACCTTC | CATQPGQADNYGYTF
TRBJ2-5 | TRBV6-5 | NA | NA | TGTGCCAGCAGTTACAGAACAGGGGAGGCCCAGTACTTC | CASSYRTGEAQYF
TRBJ2-1 | TRBV15 | TRBD2 | NA | TGTGCCACCAGCACCCAACTAGCGGGAGTTGATGAGCAGTTCTTC | CATSTQLAGVDEQFF
TRBJ2-3 | TRBV7-3 | TRBD2 | NA | TGTGCCAGCGCCCGGAGGGGCGGGAGATCAGATACGCAGTATTTT | CASARRGGRSDTQYF
TRBJ1-2 | TRBV7-8 | NA | NA | TGTGCCAGCAGCCCCGACAGGACGTATGGCTACACCTTC | CASSPDRTYGYTF
TRBJ2-6 | TRBV19 | TRBD1 | NA | TGTGCCAGTGGTTTTTCGACAGGGGCCACCGCTGGGGCCAACGTCCTGACTTTC | CASGFSTGATAGANVLTF
TRBJ1-5 | TRBV6-1 | TRBD1 | NA | TGTGCCAGCAAGGGACAGGGGAACCAGCCCCAGCATTTT | CASKGQGNQPQHF
TRBJ2-7 | TRBV7-2 | TRBD2 | NA | TGTGCCAGCAGCCTGAGCGGGGAAGGGAACGAGCAGTACTTC | CASSLSGEGNEQYF